The present T cell receptor beta chain was sequenced within a study of molecular identifiers for immune sequencing clone quantification. Broader study findings: Investigators reportedly could detect spiked Jurkat TCR RNA from one cell among around 930,000 naive cells.

The bulk TCR libraries were made with methods described before and with listed TCR primers. TCRdb reanalysed the PCR reads using MiXCR and keeps one entry per CDR3 protein. The data contain approximately 590,000 distinct CDR3 sequences, 25% of them singletons. Naive CD8 T cells were sorted as CD8+CD4-CCR7+CD45RA+. The CDR3 loop spans 17 amino acids. Per germline, CDR1 SGHRS and CDR2 YFSETQ. The junction had 13 bases not matched to a gene; V was cut back by 2 bases and J by 5 bases. This clonotype was observed a handful of times. Antigen specificity is unknown. This sequence joins TRBV5-1 and TRBJ2-1; 7 bases map to TRBD1. The sequencing input was naive CD8+ T cells from blood, with Jurkat cell RNA spiked in. As for subset: FACS-sorted CD8+CD4-CCR7+CD45RA+ naive T cells. The TCR was taken from a human donor in good health. Some libraries in this study had Jurkat cell RNA spiked in. CDR3 nucleotides: TGCGCCAGCAGCTTCTGGTTCCCGGGACAGCCGAACAATGAGCAGTTCTTC. Residues: CASSFWFPGQPNNEQFF.